The clone carrying this TCR beta chain turned up a few times. Its antigen is still unknown. The V end was cut by 1 base, the J end by 0 bases, with 10 bases between. This CDR3 is built from 15 residues. CDR1 SGHNT and CDR2 YENEEA come from the germline V gene. TCRdb's copy holds only in-frame clones and misses some; the assay was immunoSEQ multiplex PCR. This sample has roughly 15,000 clones; about 60% occur once, and the top ten carry about 10%. The source of the sample is a study of PD-1 blockade in classical Hodgkin lymphoma. Brentuximab vedotin exposure varied, and every patient relapsed after autologous stem cell transplantation. Overall study findings and caveats: TCR diversity rose significantly by C4D1 in CD4+ but not CD8+ cells.

The chain recombines TRBV11-3 with TRBJ2-7, with D tentatively TRBD1 (6 bases). This sequence originates from a human donor with classical Hodgkin lymphoma. The source was peripheral blood mononuclear cells (PBMCs), collected at baseline. DNA for the CDR3: TGTGCCAGCAGCTTAGGGCAGGGGAGCTCCTACGAGCAGTACTTC. It encodes CASSLGQGSSYEQYF.